This T cell receptor (beta chain) was recorded in a study of shared clonotypes between healthy human individuals. As processed by the authors: Filtering differed, since immunoSEQ gave only junction sequences and no quality scores. The method was immunoSEQ multiplex PCR; TCRdb's version includes in-frame clones alone and lacks a portion of them. Clone size and V and J calls were adopted from that table, with D and trimming inferred from the DNA. This table has 470,000 or so clones, around 73% appearing once. This clone was found a few times. Trimming pared 4 bases from V and 6 bases from J, leaving 8 bases between. Germline V gives CDR1 MNHEY, CDR2 SVGAGI. There are 12 residues in the CDR3.

This sequence joins TRBV6-5 and TRBJ2-3; D is unclear. Sequenced sample: PBMCs. This receptor was obtained from a woman aged 40 to 55 in good health. Some clones in this sample may be carry-over from other donors' samples. The CDR3 is CASSSLGDTQYF. The CDR3, as DNA: TGTGCCAGCAGTTCTCTTGGGGATACGCAGTATTTT.